The source of this TCR beta chain is a study of cytomegalovirus exposure and HLA in healthy donors. About the study: There were about 85 million unique TCRs (from HLA-typed donors) in an early data release. Findings of the study overall: In vitro testing confirmed a few CMV-associated chains as specific for CMV antigens. Cytomegalovirus-associated status was assigned to some 180 TCR beta chains.

The PCR ran on 60 Vbeta and 13 Jbeta primers. Sequenced by immunoSEQ multiplex PCR; TCRdb stores in-frame clones only, minus some. Among fewer than 100,000 clones listed, about 70% were seen once. About this clone: Its antigen is unknown. Germline and junction disagree at one end, which may indicate a read error.

The length of the CDR3 is 15 residues. Germline values: CDR1 SSHAT, CDR2 FNYEAQ (reference sequence). Sample: PBMCs. The sequence came from a female donor in good health and CMV-seronegative. The chain employs TRBV7-7 and TRBJ2-1; 10 nucleotides line up with TRBD2. The CDR3 protein is CASSLESGRASEQFF. The CDR3 coding sequence is TGTGCTAGCAGCTTAGAAAGCGGGAGGGCCAGCGAGCAGTTCTTC.